This TCR beta chain stems from a study of blood T cell repertoires in COVID-19. Across the study: Donors in the United States, Italy and Spain gave samples during acute or convalescent COVID-19. PBMCs, B-cell-depleted T cells, or T cells provided the cDNA or gDNA that made up the material.

This clone turned up a few times. V shed 5 bases and J 5 bases; nucleotides not matched to a gene: 11. Germline CDR1 and CDR2: SGHTA and FQGTGA. This CDR3 region has 15 residues. Original processing notes: Amplified reference gene primers provided the basis for estimating nucleated cell counts. The data were produced by immunoSEQ multiplex PCR, yet TCRdb's version contains in-frame clones alone and is incomplete. That table is the source of V, J and clone size, and D and trimming were worked out from the DNA. The table has around 73,000 clones, more than 65% seen once; the top ten hold 28%. Input material: peripheral blood. This chain connects TRBV7-3 to TRBJ2-5, with 7 bases that match TRBD1. The TCR originated in a human donor in a cohort sampled during active COVID-19. CDR3 sequence reads: CASSKTTGPGETQYF. Written as DNA, the CDR3 is TGTGCCAGCAGCAAAACGACAGGGCCGGGGGAGACCCAGTACTTC.